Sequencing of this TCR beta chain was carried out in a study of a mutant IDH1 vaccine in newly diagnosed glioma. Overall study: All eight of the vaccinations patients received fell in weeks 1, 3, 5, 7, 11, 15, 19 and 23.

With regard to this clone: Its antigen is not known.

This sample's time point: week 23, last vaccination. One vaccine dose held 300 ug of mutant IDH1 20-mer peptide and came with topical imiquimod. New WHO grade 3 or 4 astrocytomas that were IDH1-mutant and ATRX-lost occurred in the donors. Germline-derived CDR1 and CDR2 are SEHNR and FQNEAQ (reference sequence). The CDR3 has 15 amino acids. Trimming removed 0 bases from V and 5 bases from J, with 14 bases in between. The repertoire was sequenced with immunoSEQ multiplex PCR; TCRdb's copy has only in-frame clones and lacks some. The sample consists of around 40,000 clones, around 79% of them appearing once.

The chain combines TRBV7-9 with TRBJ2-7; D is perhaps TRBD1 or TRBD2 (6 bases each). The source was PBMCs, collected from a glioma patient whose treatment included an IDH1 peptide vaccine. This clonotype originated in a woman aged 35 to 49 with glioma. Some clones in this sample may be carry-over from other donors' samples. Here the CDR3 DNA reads TGTGCCAGCAGCTTAGCCAAGGGGGGTTTGAACGAGCAGTACTTC. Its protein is CASSLAKGGLNEQYF.